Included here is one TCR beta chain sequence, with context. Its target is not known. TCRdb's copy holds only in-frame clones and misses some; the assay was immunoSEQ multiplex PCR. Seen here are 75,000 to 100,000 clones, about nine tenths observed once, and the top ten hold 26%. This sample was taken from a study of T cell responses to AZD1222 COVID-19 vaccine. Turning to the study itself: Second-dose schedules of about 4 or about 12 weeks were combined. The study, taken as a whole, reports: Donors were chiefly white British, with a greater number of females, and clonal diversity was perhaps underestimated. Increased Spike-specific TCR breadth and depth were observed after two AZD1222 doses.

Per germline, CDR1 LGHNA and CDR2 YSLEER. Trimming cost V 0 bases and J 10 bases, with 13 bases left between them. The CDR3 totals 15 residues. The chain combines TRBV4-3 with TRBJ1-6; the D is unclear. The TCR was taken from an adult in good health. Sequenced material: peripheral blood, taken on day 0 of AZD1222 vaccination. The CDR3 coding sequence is TGCGCCAGCAGCCAAGATTCCGGGATAGGGTCACCCCTCCACTTT. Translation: CASSQDSGIGSPLHF.